The present T cell receptor (beta chain) was sequenced within a study of blood T cell repertoires in COVID-19. Only in-frame clones appear in the TCRdb table, and some are missing; sequencing was by immunoSEQ multiplex PCR. The sample yields fewer than 300,000 clones, about 88% seen once. The CDR3 length is 13 residues. V lost 6 bases, J lost 6 bases, and 6 bases stayed unmatched. Germline V gene data show CDR1 as SGHTA and CDR2 as FQGNSA. This chain joins TRBV7-2 and TRBJ1-1; 8 bases are a match to TRBD1. Sample: peripheral blood. This TCR came from a woman aged 40 to 50 who had recovered from COVID-19. The chain's CDR3 is CASSNQGAAEAFF. The DNA of the CDR3 is TGTGCCAGCAGTAACCAGGGGGCGGCTGAAGCTTTCTTT.